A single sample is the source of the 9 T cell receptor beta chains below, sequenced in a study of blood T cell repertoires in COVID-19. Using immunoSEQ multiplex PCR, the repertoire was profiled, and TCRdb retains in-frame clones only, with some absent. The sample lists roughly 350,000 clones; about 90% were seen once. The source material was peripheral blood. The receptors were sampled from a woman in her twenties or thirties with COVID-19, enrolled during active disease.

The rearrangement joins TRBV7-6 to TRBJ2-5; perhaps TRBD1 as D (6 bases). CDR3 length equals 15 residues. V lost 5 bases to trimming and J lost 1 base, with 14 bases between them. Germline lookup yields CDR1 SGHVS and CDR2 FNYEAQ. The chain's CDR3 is CASSPTGTRQETQYF. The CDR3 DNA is TGTGCCAGCAGCCCGACCGGGACACGCCAAGAGACCCAGTACTTC.

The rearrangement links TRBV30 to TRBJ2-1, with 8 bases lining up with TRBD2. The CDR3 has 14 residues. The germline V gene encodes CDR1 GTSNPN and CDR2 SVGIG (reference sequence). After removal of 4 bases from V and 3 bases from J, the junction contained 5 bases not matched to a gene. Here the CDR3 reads CAWTLAGGYNEQFF. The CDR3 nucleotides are TGTGCCTGGACGCTGGCGGGGGGCTACAATGAGCAGTTCTTC.

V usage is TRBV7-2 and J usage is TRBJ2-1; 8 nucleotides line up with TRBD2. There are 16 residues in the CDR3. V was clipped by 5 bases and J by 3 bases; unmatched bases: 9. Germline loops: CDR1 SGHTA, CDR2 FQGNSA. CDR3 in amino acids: CASSLSGLAGYNEQFF. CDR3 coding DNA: TGTGCCAGCAGCCTATCTGGGCTAGCGGGCTACAATGAGCAGTTCTTC.

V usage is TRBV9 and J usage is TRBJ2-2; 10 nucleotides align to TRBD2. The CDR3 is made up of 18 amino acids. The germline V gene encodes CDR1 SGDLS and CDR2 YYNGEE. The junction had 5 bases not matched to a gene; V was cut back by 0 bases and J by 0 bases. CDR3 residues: CASSVATGTSANTGELFF. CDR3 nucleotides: TGTGCCAGCAGCGTAGCTACGGGGACTAGCGCGAACACCGGGGAGCTGTTTTTT.

The CDR3 nucleotides are TGTGCCAGCAGCGATAATTGGCTAGCGGGCCCCAATGAGCAGTTCTTC. Translating it yields CASSDNWLAGPNEQFF. The chain couples TRBV7-9 to TRBJ2-1, with 8 positions matching TRBD2. CDR3 length equals 16 residues. V dropped 5 bases and J dropped 6; count of bases not matched to a gene: 12. The germline V gene encodes CDR1 SEHNR and CDR2 FQNEAQ (reference sequence).

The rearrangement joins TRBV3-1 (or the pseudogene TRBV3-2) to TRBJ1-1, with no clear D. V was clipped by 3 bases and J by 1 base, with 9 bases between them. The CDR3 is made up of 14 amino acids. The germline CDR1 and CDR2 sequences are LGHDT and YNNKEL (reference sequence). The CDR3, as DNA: TGTGCCAGCAGCCATAGCTCAGCGAACACTGAAGCTTTCTTT. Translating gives CASSHSSANTEAFF.

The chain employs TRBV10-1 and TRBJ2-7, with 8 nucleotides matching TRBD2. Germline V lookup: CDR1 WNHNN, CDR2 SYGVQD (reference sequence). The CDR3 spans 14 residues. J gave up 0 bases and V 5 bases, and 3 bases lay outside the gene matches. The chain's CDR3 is CASSLAGSSYEQYF. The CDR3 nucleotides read TGCGCCAGCAGTTTAGCGGGAAGCTCCTACGAGCAGTACTTC.

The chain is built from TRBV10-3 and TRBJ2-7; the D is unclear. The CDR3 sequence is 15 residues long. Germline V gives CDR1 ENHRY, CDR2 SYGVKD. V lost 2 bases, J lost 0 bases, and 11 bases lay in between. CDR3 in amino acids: CAISEMSVSSYEQYF. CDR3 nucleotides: TGTGCCATCAGTGAGATGTCGGTAAGCTCCTACGAGCAGTACTTC.

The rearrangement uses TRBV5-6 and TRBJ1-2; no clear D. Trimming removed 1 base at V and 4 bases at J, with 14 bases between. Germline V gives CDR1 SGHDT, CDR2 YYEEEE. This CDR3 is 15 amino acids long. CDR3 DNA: TGTGCCAGCAGCTTGAGCGGGGAGTGGGTCTATGGCTACACCTTC. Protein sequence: CASSLSGEWVYGYTF.